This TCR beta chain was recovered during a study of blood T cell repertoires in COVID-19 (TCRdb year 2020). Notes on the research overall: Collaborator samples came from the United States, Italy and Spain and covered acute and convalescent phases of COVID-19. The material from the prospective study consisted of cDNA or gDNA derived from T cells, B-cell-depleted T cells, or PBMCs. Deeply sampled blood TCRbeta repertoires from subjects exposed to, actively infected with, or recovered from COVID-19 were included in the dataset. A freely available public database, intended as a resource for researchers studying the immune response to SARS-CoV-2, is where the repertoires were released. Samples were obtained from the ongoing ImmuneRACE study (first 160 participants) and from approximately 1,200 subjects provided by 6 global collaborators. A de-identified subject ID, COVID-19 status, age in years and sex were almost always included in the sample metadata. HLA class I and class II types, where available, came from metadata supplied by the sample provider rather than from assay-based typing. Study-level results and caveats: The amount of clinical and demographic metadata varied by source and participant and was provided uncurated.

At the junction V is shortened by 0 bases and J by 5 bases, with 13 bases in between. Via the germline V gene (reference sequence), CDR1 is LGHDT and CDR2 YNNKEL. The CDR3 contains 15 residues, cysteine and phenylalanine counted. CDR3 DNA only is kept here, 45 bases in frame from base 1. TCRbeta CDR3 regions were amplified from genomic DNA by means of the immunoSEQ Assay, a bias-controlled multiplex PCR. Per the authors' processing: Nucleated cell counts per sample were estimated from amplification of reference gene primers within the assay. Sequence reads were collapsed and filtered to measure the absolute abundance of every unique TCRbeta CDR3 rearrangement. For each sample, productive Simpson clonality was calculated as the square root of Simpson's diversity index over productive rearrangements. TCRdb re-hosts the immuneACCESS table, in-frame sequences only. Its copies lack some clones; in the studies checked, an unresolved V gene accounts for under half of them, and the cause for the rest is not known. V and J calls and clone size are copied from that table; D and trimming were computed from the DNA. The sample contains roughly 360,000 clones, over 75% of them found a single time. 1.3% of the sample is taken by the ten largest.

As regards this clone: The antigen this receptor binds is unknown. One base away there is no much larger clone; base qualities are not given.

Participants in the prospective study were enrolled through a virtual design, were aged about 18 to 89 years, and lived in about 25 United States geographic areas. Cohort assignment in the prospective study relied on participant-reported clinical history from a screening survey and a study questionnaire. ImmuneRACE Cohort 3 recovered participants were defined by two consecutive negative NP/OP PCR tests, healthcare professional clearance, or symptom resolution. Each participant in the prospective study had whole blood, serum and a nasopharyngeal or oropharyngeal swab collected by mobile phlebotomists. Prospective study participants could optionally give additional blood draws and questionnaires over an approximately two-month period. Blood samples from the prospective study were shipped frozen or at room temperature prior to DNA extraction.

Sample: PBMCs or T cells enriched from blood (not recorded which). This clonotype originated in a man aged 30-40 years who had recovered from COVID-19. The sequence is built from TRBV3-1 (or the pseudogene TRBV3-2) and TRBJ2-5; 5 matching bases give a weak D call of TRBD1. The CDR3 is CASSQDGRVWETQYF. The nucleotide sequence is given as TGTGCCAGCAGCCAAGACGGCAGGGTTTGGGAGACCCAGTACTTC.